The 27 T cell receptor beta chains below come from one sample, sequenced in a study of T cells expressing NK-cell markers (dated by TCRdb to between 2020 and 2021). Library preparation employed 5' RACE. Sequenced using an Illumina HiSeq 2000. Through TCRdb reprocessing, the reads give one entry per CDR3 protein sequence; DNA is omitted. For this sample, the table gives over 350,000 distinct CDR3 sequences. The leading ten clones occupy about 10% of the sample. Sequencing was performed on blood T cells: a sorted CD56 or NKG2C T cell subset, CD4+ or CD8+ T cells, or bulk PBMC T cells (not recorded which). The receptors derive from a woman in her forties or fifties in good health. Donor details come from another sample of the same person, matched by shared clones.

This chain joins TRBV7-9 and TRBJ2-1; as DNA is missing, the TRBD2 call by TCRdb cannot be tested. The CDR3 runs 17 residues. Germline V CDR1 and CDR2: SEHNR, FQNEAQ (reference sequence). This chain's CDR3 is CASSPIRGLARYNEQFF.

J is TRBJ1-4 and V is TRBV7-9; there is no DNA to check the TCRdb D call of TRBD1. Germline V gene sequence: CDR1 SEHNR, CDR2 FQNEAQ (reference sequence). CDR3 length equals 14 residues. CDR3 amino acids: CASSLGQGFEKLFF.

This CDR3 reads CASKTGGYNSPLHF. This rearrangement joins TRBV12-3 or TRBV12-4 to TRBJ1-6; the TCRdb call, TRBD1, lacks DNA for checking. The CDR3 runs 14 residues.

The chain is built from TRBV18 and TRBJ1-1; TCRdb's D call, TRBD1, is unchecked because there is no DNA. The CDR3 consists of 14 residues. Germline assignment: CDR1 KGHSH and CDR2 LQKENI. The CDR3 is CASFTGGLATEAFF.

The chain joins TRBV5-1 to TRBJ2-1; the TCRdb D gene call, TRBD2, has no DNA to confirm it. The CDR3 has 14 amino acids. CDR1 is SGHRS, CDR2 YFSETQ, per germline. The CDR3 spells CASSLTGANNEQFF.

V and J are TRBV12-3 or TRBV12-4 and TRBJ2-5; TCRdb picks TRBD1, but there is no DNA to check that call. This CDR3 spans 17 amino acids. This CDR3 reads CASSGDREGKVRETQYF.

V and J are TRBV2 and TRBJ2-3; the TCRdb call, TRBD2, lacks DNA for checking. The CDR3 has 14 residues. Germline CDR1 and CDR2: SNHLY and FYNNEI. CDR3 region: CASSPEARTDTQYF.

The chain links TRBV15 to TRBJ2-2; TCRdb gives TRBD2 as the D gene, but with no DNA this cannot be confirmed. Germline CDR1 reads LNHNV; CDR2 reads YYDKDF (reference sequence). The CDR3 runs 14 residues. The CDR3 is CATSGRAFTGELFF.

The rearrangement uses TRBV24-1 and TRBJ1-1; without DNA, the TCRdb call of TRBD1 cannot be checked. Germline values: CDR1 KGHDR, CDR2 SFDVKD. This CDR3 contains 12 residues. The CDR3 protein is CATSGKGGRAFF.

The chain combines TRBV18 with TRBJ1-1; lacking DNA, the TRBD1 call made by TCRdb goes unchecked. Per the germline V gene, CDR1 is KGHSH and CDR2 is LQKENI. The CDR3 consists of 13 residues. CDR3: CASFSGGGSEAFF.

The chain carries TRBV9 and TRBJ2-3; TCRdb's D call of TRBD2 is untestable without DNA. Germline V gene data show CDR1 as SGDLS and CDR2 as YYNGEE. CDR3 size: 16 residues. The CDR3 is CASSGRAGVNGDTQYF. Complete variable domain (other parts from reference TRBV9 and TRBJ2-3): DSGVTQTPKHLITATGQRVTLRCSPRSGDLSVYWYQQSLDQGLQFLIQYYNGEERAKGNILERFSAQQFPDLHSELNLSSLELGDSALYFCASSGRAGVNGDTQYFGPGTRLTVL.

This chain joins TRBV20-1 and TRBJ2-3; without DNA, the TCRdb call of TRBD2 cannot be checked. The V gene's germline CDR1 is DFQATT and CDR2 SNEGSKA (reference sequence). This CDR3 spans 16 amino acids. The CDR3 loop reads CSARVLAGPNTDTQYF.

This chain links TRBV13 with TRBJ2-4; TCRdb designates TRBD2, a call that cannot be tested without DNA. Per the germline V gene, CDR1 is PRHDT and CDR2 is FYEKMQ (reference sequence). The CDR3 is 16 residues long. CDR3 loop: CASSLEGLAGGNIQYF.

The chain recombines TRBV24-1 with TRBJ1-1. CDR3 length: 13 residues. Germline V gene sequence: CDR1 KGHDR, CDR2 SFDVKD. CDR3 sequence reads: CATKSYENTEAFF.

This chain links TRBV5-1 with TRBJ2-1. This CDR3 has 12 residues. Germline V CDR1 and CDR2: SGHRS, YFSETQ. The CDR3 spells CASSLALREQFF.

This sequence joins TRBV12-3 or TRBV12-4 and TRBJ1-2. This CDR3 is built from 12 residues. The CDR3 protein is CASFQGLQGYTF.

CDR3 region: CASSRGRSVETQYF. The chain is built from TRBV7-2 and TRBJ2-5; the TCRdb D gene call, TRBD1, has no DNA to confirm it. The CDR3 length is 14 residues. CDR1 and CDR2 from the germline V gene are SGHTA and FQGNSA.

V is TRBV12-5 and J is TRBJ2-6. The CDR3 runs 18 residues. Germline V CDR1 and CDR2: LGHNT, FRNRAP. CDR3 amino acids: CASGLVQKDQTGANVLTF.

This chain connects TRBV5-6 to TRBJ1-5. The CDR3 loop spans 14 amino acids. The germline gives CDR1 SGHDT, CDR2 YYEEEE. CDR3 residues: CASSLLDPYQPQHF.

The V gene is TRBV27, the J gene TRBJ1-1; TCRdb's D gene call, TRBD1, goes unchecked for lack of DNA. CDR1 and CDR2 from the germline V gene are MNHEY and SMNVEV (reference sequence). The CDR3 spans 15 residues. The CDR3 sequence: CASSQDRGINTEAFF.

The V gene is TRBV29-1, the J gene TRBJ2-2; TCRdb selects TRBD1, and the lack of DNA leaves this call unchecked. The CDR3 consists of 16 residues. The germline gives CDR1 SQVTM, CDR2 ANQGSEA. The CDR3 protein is CSVLLDRLTNTGELFF.

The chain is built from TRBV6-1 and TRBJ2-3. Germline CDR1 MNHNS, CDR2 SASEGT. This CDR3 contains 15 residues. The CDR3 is CASSEEGSYTDTQYF.

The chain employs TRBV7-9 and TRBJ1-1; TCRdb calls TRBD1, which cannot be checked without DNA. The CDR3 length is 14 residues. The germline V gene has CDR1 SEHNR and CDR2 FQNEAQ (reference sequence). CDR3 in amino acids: CASSVREKGTEAFF.

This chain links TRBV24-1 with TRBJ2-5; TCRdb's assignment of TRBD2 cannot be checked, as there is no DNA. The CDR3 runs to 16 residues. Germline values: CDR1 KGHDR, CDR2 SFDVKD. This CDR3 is CATSDPHGGPQETQYF.

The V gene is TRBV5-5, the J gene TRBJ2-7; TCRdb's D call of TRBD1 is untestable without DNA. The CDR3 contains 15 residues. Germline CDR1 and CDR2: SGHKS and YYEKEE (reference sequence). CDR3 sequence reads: CASSPDLTGGDEQYF.

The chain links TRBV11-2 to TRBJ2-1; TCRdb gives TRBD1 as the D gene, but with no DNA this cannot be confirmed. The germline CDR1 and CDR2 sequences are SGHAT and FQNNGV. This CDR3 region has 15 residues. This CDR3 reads CASTKDRGPLNEQFF. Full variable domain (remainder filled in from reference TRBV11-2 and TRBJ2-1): EAGVAQSPRYKIIEKRQSVAFWCNPISGHATLYWYQQILGQGPKLLIQFQNNGVVDDSQLPKDRFSAERLKGVDSTLKIQPAKLEDSAVYLCASTKDRGPLNEQFFGPGTRLTVL.

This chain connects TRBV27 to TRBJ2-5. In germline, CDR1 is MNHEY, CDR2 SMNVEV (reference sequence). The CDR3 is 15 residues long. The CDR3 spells CASSLSWQLHETQYF.